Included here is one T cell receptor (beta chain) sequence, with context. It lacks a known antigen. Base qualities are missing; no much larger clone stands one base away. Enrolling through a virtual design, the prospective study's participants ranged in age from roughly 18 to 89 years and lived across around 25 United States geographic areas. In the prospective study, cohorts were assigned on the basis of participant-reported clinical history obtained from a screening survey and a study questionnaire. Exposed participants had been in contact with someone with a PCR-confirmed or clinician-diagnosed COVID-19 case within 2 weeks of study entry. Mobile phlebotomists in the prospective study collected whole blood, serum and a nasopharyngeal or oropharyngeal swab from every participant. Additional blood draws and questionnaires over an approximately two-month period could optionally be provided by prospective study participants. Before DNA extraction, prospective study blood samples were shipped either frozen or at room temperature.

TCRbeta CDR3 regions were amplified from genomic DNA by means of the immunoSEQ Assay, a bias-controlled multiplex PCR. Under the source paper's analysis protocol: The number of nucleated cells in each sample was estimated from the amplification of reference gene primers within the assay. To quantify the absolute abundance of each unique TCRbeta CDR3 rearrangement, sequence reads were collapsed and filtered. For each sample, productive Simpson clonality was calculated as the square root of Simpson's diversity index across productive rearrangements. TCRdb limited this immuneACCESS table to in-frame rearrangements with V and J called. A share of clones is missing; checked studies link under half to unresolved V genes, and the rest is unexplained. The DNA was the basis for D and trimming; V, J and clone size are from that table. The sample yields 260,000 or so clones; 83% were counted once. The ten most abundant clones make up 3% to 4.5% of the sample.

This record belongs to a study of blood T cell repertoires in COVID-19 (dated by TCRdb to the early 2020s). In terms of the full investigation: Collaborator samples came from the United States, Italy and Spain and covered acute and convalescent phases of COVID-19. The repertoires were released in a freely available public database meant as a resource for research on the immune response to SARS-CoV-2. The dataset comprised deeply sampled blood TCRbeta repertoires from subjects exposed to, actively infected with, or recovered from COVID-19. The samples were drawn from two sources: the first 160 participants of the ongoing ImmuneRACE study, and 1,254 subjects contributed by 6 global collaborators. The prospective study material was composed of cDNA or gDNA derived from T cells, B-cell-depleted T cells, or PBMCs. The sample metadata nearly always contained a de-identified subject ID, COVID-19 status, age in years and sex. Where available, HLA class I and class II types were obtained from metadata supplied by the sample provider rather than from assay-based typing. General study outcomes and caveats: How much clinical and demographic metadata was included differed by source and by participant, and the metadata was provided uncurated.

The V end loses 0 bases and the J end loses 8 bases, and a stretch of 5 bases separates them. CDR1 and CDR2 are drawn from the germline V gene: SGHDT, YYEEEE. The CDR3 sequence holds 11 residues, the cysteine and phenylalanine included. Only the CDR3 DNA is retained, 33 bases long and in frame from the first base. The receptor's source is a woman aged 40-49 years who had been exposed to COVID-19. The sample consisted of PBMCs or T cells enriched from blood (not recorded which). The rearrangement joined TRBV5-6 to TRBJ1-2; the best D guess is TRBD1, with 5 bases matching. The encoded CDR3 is CASSLAGGYTF. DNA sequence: TGTGCCAGCAGCTTGGCAGGGGGCTACACCTTC.